Below, one T cell receptor (beta chain) is given with its context. The antigen is undetermined. Sequenced by immunoSEQ multiplex PCR; TCRdb stores in-frame clones only, minus some. The table shows approximately 100,000 clones, with almost 90% occurring only once. The V and J ends lost 3 bases and 4 bases, in that order; junction bases with no gene match: 7. The CDR3 spans 16 residues. Germline CDR1 and CDR2: SGHRS and YFSETQ. The data were taken from a study of cytomegalovirus exposure and HLA in healthy donors. Overall study context: Per a later analysis, the roughly 690 first-cohort and approximately 120 validation repertoires shared one platform.

Broader study findings: Confirmation in vitro established that three CMV-associated chains were specific for CMV antigens. Researchers catalogued 164 TCR beta chains as cytomegalovirus-associated. Reports indicated that the classifier achieved high specificity and sensitivity in diagnosing cytomegalovirus status.

The receptor's source is a woman between 18 and 29 years old in good health and CMV-seronegative. The chain has TRBV5-1 and TRBJ2-5, with TRBD2 identical over 12 bases. The sample was PBMCs. CDR3 amino acids: CASSSVTSGGLETQYF. DNA of the CDR3: TGCGCCAGCAGCTCCGTGACTAGCGGGGGCCTAGAGACCCAGTACTTC.